These 20 T cell receptor beta chains share one sample of origin, sequenced in a study of blood T cell repertoires in COVID-19. Here immunoSEQ multiplex PCR was the method, and the copy in TCRdb shows in-frame clones only, minus some. Of some 56,000 clones in the sample, about 83% were seen once. Sequencing was performed on peripheral blood. The receptors stem from a woman of 80 years or more with acute or convalescent COVID-19.

This clone came up once. The rearrangement links TRBV7-9 to TRBJ1-2; tentative D call: TRBD1 (5 bases). The germline V gene has CDR1 SEHNR and CDR2 FQNEAQ (reference sequence). V lost 1 base and J 5 bases, leaving 11 bases between the germline ends. The CDR3 is made up of 14 amino acids. CDR3 sequence reads: CASSLGAGLYGYTF. The CDR3, as DNA: TGTGCCAGCAGCTTAGGTGCAGGGCTATATGGCTACACCTTC.

The chain has TRBV3-1 (or the pseudogene TRBV3-2) and TRBJ2-1; unclear D gene. The germline gives CDR1 LGHDT, CDR2 YNNKEL (reference sequence). V lost 5 bases to trimming and J lost 6 bases, with 14 bases between them. The CDR3 sequence is 14 residues long. CDR3 DNA sequence: TGTGCCAGCAGCGCTCAAGATCGGGTCAATGAGCAGTTCTTC. The encoded protein is CASSAQDRVNEQFF.

This chain joins TRBV12-3 or TRBV12-4 and TRBJ2-5; D perhaps matches TRBD1 (6 bases). V was clipped by 3 bases and J by 5 bases, with 10 bases between them. The CDR3 covers 13 residues. The CDR3 loop reads CASSLDSAETQYF. The CDR3 coding sequence is TGTGCCAGCAGTTTGGACAGTGCGGAGACCCAGTACTTC.

J is TRBJ1-2 and V is TRBV6-1; D is perhaps TRBD1 (5 bases). CDR1 and CDR2 (germline): MNHNS, SASEGT. V was clipped by 0 bases and J by 4 bases, with 21 bases between them. There are 18 residues in the CDR3. CDR3 in amino acids: CASSEALQGKDRFYGYTF. Written as DNA, the CDR3 is TGTGCCAGCAGTGAAGCGCTTCAGGGAAAAGACAGATTCTATGGCTACACCTTC.

J is TRBJ2-3 and V is TRBV19; 7 nucleotides match TRBD2. J was trimmed by 4 bases and V by 7 bases; bases with no gene match: 11. The CDR3 loop spans 15 amino acids. The germline gives CDR1 LNHDA, CDR2 SQIVND (reference sequence). In nucleotides, the CDR3 is TGTGCCAGTAAACGGGAGGATAGCAGCCCAGATACGCAGTATTTT. Encoded protein: CASKREDSSPDTQYF.

The CDR3 sequence is CASSLATGELFF. CDR3 in DNA: TGTGCCAGCAGCTTGGCGACCGGGGAGCTGTTTTTT. The rearrangement joins TRBV5-4 to TRBJ2-2; no firm D call. CDR3 length equals 12 residues. Trimming took off 0 bases at V and 5 bases at J, with 2 bases between the two ends. The germline gives CDR1 SGHNT, CDR2 YYREEE (reference sequence).

The V and J genes are TRBV15 and TRBJ2-6; tentative D call: TRBD2 (6 bases). Trimming cost V 4 bases and J 0 bases, with 7 bases left between them. Germline V lookup: CDR1 LNHNV, CDR2 YYDKDF (reference sequence). CDR3 length: 15 residues. CDR3 residues: CATSTRDSGANVLTF. The CDR3 nucleotides are TGTGCCACCAGCACGCGGGACTCTGGGGCCAACGTCCTGACTTTC.

V usage is TRBV7-6 and J usage is TRBJ1-4; D is unclear. The CDR3 has 16 amino acids. Between the trimmed V and J ends, which lost 1 base and 0 bases, there was a span of 9 bases. Germline assignment: CDR1 SGHVS and CDR2 FNYEAQ. CDR3 coding DNA: TGTGCCAGCAGCTTAGTTGGGAGCGCAACTAATGAAAAACTGTTTTTT. Its protein is CASSLVGSATNEKLFF.

V and J are TRBV5-1 and TRBJ2-3, with D possibly TRBD2 on 6 matching bases. The V gene lost 0 bases and the J gene lost 5 bases, with 13 bases spanning the gap. This CDR3 has 15 amino acids. The germline CDR1 and CDR2 sequences are SGHRS and YFSETQ. CDR3 loop: CASSLERRGGDTQYF. In nucleotides, the CDR3 is TGCGCCAGCAGCTTGGAGAGGCGGGGTGGAGATACGCAGTATTTT.

About this clone itself: This same CDR3 is encoded by further DNA sequences in the sample. The chain joins TRBV7-2 to TRBJ2-1, with 9 bases that match TRBD2. J lost 4 bases, V lost 2 bases, and 3 bases had no gene match. In germline, CDR1 is SGHTA, CDR2 FQGNSA. The CDR3 has 15 residues. The CDR3 nucleotides read TGTGCCAGCAGCTTACTAGCGGGGATTTACAATGAGCAGTTCTTC. It specifies CASSLLAGIYNEQFF.

The chain is built from TRBV18 and TRBJ1-5; 8 nucleotides line up with TRBD1. Germline assignment: CDR1 KGHSH and CDR2 LQKENI. Losses at the gene ends were 3 bases for V and 6 bases for J; bases not matched to a gene: 7. The CDR3 has 15 amino acids. CDR3 in amino acids: CASSPTGELRQPQHF. The CDR3 region has the DNA TGTGCCAGCTCACCGACAGGGGAGCTTCGTCAGCCCCAGCATTTT. The entire variable domain, with the rest obtained from reference TRBV18 and TRBJ1-5, is as follows: NAGVMQNPRHLVRRRGQEARLRCSPMKGHSHVYWYRQLPEEGLKFMVYLQKENIIDESGMPKERFSAEFPKEGPSILRIQQVVRGDSAAYFCASSPTGELRQPQHFGDGTRLSIL.

This clone showed up just a few times. The chain has TRBV21-1 and TRBJ2-7; TRBD2, the table's D call, was not compared with the DNA. TRBV21-1 is a listed pseudogene. The length of the CDR3 is 15 residues. The CDR3 is CASSKKRSGTYEQYV. The CDR3 DNA reads TGTGCCAGCAGCAAAAAGCGATCCGGGACCTACGAGCAGTACGTC.

Worth noting for this clone: This sample includes further DNA sequences coding for the same CDR3. The chain couples TRBV28 to TRBJ2-5, with D perhaps TRBD2 (7 bases). Germline CDR1 MDHEN, CDR2 SYDVKM. V dropped 3 bases and J dropped 5 bases, with 10 bases sitting between them. This CDR3 comprises 13 residues. CDR3 amino acids: CASSLGGRETQYF. DNA of the CDR3: TGTGCCAGCAGTTTGGGGGGGCGGGAGACCCAGTACTTC.

This chain joins TRBV3-1 (or the pseudogene TRBV3-2) and TRBJ2-7; 8 bases line up with TRBD1. After removal of 0 bases from V and 4 bases from J, the junction contained 8 bases not matched to a gene. The germline V gene encodes CDR1 LGHDT and CDR2 YNNKEL (reference sequence). The CDR3 extends over 16 amino acids. The CDR3: CASSQEQGQGAYEQYF. CDR3 in DNA: TGTGCCAGCAGCCAAGAGCAGGGGCAGGGGGCGTACGAGCAGTACTTC.

The chain joins TRBV5-1 to TRBJ1-3; D unclear. The CDR3 has 15 amino acids. CDR1 is SGHRS and CDR2 is YFSETQ in the germline V gene. V was trimmed by 4 bases and J by 0 bases, leaving 11 bases between them. CDR3 sequence (DNA): TGCGCCAGCAGCGCCGGACGGGGCTCTGGAAACACCATATATTTT. Amino acid sequence: CASSAGRGSGNTIYF.

This clone was observed once. The V gene is TRBV9, the J gene TRBJ2-1; D uncertain. V shed 0 bases and J shed 5 bases, with 9 bases lying between them. The CDR3 covers 14 residues. From germline, CDR1 is SGDLS and CDR2 YYNGEE. The CDR3 reads CASSVGQHDNEQFF. The DNA of the CDR3 is TGTGCCAGCAGCGTAGGACAACATGACAATGAGCAGTTCTTC.

The CDR3 coding sequence is TGCAGTGCTAGTCTAGCAACTAATGAAAAACTGTTTTTT. This codes for CSASLATNEKLFF. This chain links TRBV20-1 with TRBJ1-4; D is undetermined. The CDR3 has 13 residues. The germline V and J ends were trimmed by 3 bases and 0 bases, with 5 bases remaining between them. In germline, CDR1 is DFQATT, CDR2 SNEGSKA (reference sequence).

This clone has a single count. The J gene is TRBJ2-7, the V gene TRBV9, with D maybe TRBD2 (6 bases). V lost 0 bases and J lost 2, with 12 bases in between. This CDR3 spans 15 amino acids. Germline lookup yields CDR1 SGDLS and CDR2 YYNGEE. The CDR3 is CASSVGQGGTYEQYF. Written as DNA, the CDR3 is TGTGCCAGCAGCGTAGGCCAGGGAGGCACCTACGAGCAGTACTTC.

The rearrangement joins TRBV2 to TRBJ1-3; TRBD1 aligns across 8 bases. Germline V lookup: CDR1 SNHLY, CDR2 FYNNEI. V shed 6 bases, J shed 3 bases, and the junction held 4 bases outside the gene matches. The CDR3 loop spans 14 amino acids. This CDR3 is CASRSRGHGNTIYF. DNA of the CDR3: TGTGCCAGCAGGAGCAGGGGGCATGGAAACACCATATATTTT.

This rearrangement joins TRBV5-1 to TRBJ1-2; TRBD1 is a possible D gene (5 bases). The V end lost 0 bases, the J end lost 4 bases, and 10 bases lay between the germline ends. Germline loops: CDR1 SGHRS, CDR2 YFSETQ. This CDR3 is built from 14 residues. The DNA for the CDR3 is TGCGCCAGCAGCTTGGATTTGGGGGGCTATGGCTACACCTTC. It is translated as CASSLDLGGYGYTF.